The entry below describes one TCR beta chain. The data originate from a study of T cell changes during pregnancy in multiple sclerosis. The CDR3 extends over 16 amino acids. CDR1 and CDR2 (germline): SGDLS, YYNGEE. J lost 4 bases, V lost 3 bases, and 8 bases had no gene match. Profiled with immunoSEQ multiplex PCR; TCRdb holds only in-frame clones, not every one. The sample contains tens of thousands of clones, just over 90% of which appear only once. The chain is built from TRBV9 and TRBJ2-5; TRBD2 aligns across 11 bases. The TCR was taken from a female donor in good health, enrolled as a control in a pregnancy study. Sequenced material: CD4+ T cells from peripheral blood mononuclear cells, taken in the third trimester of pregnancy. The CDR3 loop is CASSGGLAGGPETQYF. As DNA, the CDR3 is TGTGCCAGCAGCGGGGGGTTAGCGGGAGGGCCAGAGACCCAGTACTTC. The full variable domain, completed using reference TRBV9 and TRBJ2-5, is DSGVTQTPKHLITATGQRVTLRCSPRSGDLSVYWYQQSLDQGLQFLIQYYNGEERAKGNILERFSAQQFPDLHSELNLSSLELGDSALYFCASSGGLAGGPETQYFGPGTRLLVL.